This T cell receptor (beta chain) comes out of a study of blood T cells in healthy people across ages. Points from the study as a whole: It was not possible, with unsorted PBMCs, to conclusively compare naive and antigen-experienced cells. Naive CD4+ cell counts and diversity both ran higher in long-lived than in aged donors.

As for this clonotype: The antigen is unknown.

Peripheral blood, approximately 10 milliliters per donor, was collected. The use of a sample-barcoded 5' primer and a J-beta primer mix characterized a second PCR of 7 to 11 cycles. TCRdb reanalysed the 5' RACE reads using MiXCR and keeps one entry per CDR3 protein. The data show 540,000 or so distinct CDR3 sequences, 27% seen once. V was clipped by 3 bases and J by 6 bases, with 12 bases between them. Germline V CDR1 and CDR2: LGHDT, YNNKEL (reference sequence). The CDR3 extends over 13 amino acids. The source is a woman between 65 and 79 years old in good health. The sequencing sample was made of blood. The rearrangement links TRBV3-1 to TRBJ2-7; D possibly corresponds to TRBD2 (6 bases). Here the CDR3 reads CASSQEGEGEQYF. CDR3 DNA: TGTGCCAGCAGCCAGGAGGGAGAAGGCGAGCAGTACTTC.